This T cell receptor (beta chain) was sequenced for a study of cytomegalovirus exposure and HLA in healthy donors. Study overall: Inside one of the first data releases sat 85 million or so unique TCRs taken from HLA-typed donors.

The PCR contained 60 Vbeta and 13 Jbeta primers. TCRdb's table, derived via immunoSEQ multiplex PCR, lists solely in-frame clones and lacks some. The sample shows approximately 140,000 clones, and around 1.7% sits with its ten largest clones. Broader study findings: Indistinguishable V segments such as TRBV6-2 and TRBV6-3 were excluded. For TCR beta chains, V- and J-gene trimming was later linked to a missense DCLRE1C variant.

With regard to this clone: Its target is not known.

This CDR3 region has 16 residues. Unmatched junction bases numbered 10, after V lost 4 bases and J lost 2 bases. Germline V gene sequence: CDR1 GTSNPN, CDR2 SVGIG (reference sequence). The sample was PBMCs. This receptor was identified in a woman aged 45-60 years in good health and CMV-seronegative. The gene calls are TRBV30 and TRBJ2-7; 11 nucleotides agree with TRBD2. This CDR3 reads CAWTLSRSGRAYEQYF. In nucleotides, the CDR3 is TGTGCCTGGACTCTCAGCCGTAGCGGGAGGGCCTACGAGCAGTACTTC.